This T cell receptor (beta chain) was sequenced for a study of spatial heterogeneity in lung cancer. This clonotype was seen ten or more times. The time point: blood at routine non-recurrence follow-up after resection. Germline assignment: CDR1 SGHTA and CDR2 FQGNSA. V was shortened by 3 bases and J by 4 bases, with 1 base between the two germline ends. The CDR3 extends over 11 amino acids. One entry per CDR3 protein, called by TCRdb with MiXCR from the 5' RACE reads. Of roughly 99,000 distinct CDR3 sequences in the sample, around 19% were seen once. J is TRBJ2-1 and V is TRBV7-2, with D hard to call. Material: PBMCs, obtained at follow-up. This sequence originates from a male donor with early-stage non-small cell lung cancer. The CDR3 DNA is TGTGCCAGCAGCTTTTACAATGAGCAGTTCTTC. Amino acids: CASSFYNEQFF.